This T cell receptor beta chain emerged from a study of blood T cells in healthy people across ages. Through a sample-barcoded 5' primer and a J-beta primer mix, a second PCR was run for about 7 to 12 cycles. TCRdb called the 5' RACE reads again in MiXCR, with one record for every CDR3 protein. The table includes more than 550,000 distinct CDR3 sequences, about a fifth detected once. Study conclusions and caveats: As age increased, TCR beta diversity per million T cells fell in a roughly linear fashion.

Isolation of PBMCs gave at least 6.5 million cells per sample. Turning to this clonotype: Its specificity is not known.

This CDR3 region has 11 residues. V lost 6 bases, J lost 8 bases, and 10 bases lay in between. The germline CDR1 and CDR2 sequences are SEHNR and FQNEAQ (reference sequence). The sequenced sample consisted of blood. This TCR came from a man between 70 and 80 years old in good health. This chain uses TRBV7-9 with TRBJ1-1; D not certain. The CDR3 DNA sequence: TGTGCCAGCAGGGAGCAAGAGGAAGCTTTCTTT. Its translation: CASREQEEAFF.